This TCR beta chain was sequenced for a study of beta chain features in type 1 diabetes. What was sequenced were expressed TCRB transcripts, since all of the isolated RNA had been reverse transcribed. Sequenced by immunoSEQ multiplex PCR; TCRdb stores in-frame clones only, minus some. This sample yields under 250,000 clones, of which roughly 14% are seen a single time; more than 0.02% belongs to the top ten. The CDR3 runs 14 residues. The germline V gene encodes CDR1 SGHTA and CDR2 FQGNSA. V lost 8 bases and J lost 8, with 21 bases in between. Each population that was sorted was more than 95% pure. V usage is TRBV7-2 and J usage is TRBJ1-2; D not certain. Sequenced: naive CD4+ T cells from blood. The TCR sequence derives from a woman in her thirties or forties in good health. As DNA, the CDR3 is TGTGCCAGCGGGCCGGTCGGAGGATCGGGAGGCTACACCTTC. This sequence encodes CASGPVGGSGGYTF. The full variable domain, rest sourced from reference TRBV7-2 and TRBJ1-2, is GAGVSQSPSNKVTEKGKDVELRCDPISGHTALYWYRQSLGQGLEFLIYFQGNSAPDKSGLPSDRFSAERTGGSVSTLTIQRTQQEDSAVYLCASGPVGGSGGYTFGSGTRLTVV.